This T cell receptor beta chain is drawn from a study of cytomegalovirus exposure and HLA in healthy donors. Background on the study: In terms of ancestry, the Caucasian-associated cluster contained roughly 80% of the approximately 400 genotyped donors. General study findings and limits: One cluster of highly shared sequence variants probably arose as a sequencing artifact. Earlier analysis looked at TCR beta V segments, and most were productive about 90% or about 30% of the time. Reports showed the classifier diagnosing cytomegalovirus status with high specificity and sensitivity.

In the case of this clone: What it binds is unknown.

Trimming removed 2 bases from V and 5 bases from J, with 9 bases in between. This CDR3 spans 13 amino acids. Per germline, CDR1 LNHDA and CDR2 SQIVND (reference sequence). The PCR contained 60 Vbeta and 13 Jbeta primers. The assay was immunoSEQ multiplex PCR, and TCRdb's table has in-frame clones only and misses some. Of about 150,000 clones in the sample, roughly 62% were seen once. Material: PBMCs. The chain has TRBV19 and TRBJ1-1; D gene unclear. This TCR was sampled from a male donor in good health and CMV-seronegative. CDR3 nucleotide sequence: TGTGCCAGTAGTATAACCAGAGGGACTGAAGCTTTCTTT. Amino acid sequence: CASSITRGTEAFF.